Presented here are 24 T cell receptor beta chains from one specimen sequenced in a study of radiation and T cells in renal cell carcinoma. The time point is: blood 2 weeks post-SBRT. Treatment defined: 15 Gy SBRT to primary tumor, nephrectomy 4 weeks later. TCRdb's table, derived via immunoSEQ multiplex PCR, lists solely in-frame clones and lacks some. The sample lists 45,000 to 55,000 clones, about 80% occurring once. Here the sequenced sample was blood, taken from a patient whose treatment included radiotherapy and nephrectomy. Receptor source: a woman aged 70-85 years with renal cell carcinoma.

The chain combines TRBV6-5 with TRBJ1-6; D not certain. The V end was cut by 2 bases, the J end by 7 bases, with 3 bases between. CDR1 and CDR2 from the germline V gene are MNHEY and SVGAGI. This CDR3 contains 12 residues. The CDR3: CASSYPNSPLHF. CDR3 coding DNA: TGTGCCAGCAGTTACCCAAATTCACCCCTCCACTTT.

The V call is TRBV27, the J call TRBJ1-3; 8 positions match TRBD1. This CDR3 has 14 amino acids. J lost 4 bases, V lost 6 bases, and 5 bases had no gene match. CDR1 is MNHEY and CDR2 is SMNVEV in the germline V gene (reference sequence). CDR3 sequence reads: CASRSGGQGNTIYF. Here the CDR3 DNA reads TGTGCCAGCAGATCAGGGGGCCAGGGAAACACCATATATTTT.

This clone has just one count. V and J are TRBV2 and TRBJ1-6; 8 bases fit TRBD1. Germline V CDR1 and CDR2: SNHLY, FYNNEI. Unmatched junction bases numbered 6, after V lost 5 bases and J lost 6 bases. This CDR3 spans 15 amino acids. DNA for the CDR3: TGTGCCAGCAGTCAGGACAGGGTCATTAATTCACCCCTCCACTTT. Translating gives CASSQDRVINSPLHF.

This clone was detected a few times. The chain is built from TRBV19 and TRBJ1-5; D is undetermined. From germline, CDR1 is LNHDA and CDR2 SQIVND (reference sequence). The CDR3 sequence is 15 residues long. V shed 6 bases and J shed 3 bases, with 15 bases lying between them. The chain's CDR3 is CASRPAGILNQPQHF. The CDR3 DNA reads as TGTGCCAGTAGGCCCGCAGGTATCCTCAATCAGCCCCAGCATTTT.

This clone was seen only once. The chain employs TRBV5-1 and TRBJ2-3; unclear D gene. Germline V gene sequence: CDR1 SGHRS, CDR2 YFSETQ. The length of the CDR3 is 14 residues. V was cut by 0 bases and J by 2 bases, with 7 bases left in between. The DNA of the CDR3 is TGCGCCAGCAGCTTGGGACCTAACACAGATACGCAGTATTTT. Translating it yields CASSLGPNTDTQYF.

The chain uses TRBV4-2 and TRBJ2-3; 15 nucleotides agree with TRBD2. This CDR3 spans 17 amino acids. After removal of 3 bases from V and 3 bases from J, the junction contained 4 bases not matched to a gene. Looked up from germline, CDR1 is LGHNA and CDR2 is YNFKEQ. CDR3 nucleotides: TGTGCCAGCAGCCACCGGACTAGCGGGAGGGTAACAGATACGCAGTATTTT. The encoded protein is CASSHRTSGRVTDTQYF.

The chain has TRBV9 and TRBJ1-3, with D uncertain. Trimming removed 0 bases at V and 1 base at J, with 14 bases between. The CDR3 sequence is 17 residues long. Looked up from germline, CDR1 is SGDLS and CDR2 is YYNGEE. The CDR3 spells CASSVEPSRGSGNTIYF. Here the CDR3 DNA reads TGTGCCAGCAGCGTAGAGCCCTCCCGAGGGTCTGGAAACACCATATATTTT.

The chain combines TRBV9 with TRBJ2-1; D not certain. Trimming stripped 4 bases from V and 5 bases from J, with 13 bases between. The germline gives CDR1 SGDLS, CDR2 YYNGEE. This CDR3 region has 14 residues. CDR3 in amino acids: CASSFAPRDNEQFF. The CDR3, as DNA: TGTGCCAGCAGCTTCGCCCCGCGAGACAATGAGCAGTTCTTC.

This clone was observed a handful of times. The V gene is TRBV15, the J gene TRBJ2-1; 11 bases match TRBD2. This CDR3 has 18 residues. The junction had 11 bases not matched to a gene; V was cut back by 0 bases and J by 7 bases. The germline V gene has CDR1 LNHNV and CDR2 YYDKDF (reference sequence). The CDR3 spells CATSRDLRLAGWENEQFF. The CDR3 DNA follows: TGTGCCACCAGCAGAGACCTCCGACTAGCGGGATGGGAGAATGAGCAGTTCTTC.

V gene TRBV10-2 combines with J gene TRBJ1-2; possibly TRBD1 for D (6 bases). V gave up 6 bases and J gave up 4 bases, with 12 bases separating them. This CDR3 is 13 amino acids long. CDR1 and CDR2 (germline): WSHSY, SAAADI. CDR3 region: CASRPGQPYGYTF. The CDR3 DNA sequence: TGCGCCAGCAGACCCGGACAGCCCTATGGCTACACCTTC.

CDR3 in DNA: TGTGCCAGCAGCTACCCCAATTTACCGGGGCCACCAATCCCCTACGAGCAGTACTTC. Translating gives CASSYPNLPGPPIPYEQYF. V usage is TRBV7-9 and J usage is TRBJ2-7; the D gene could be TRBD1 or TRBD2 (5 bases each). Germline V CDR1 and CDR2: SEHNR, FQNEAQ (reference sequence). V was cut by 4 bases and J by 2 bases, with 27 bases left in between. The CDR3 loop spans 19 amino acids.

CDR3 nucleotide sequence: TGTGCCAGTAGTATCTTAGGACGACCTGAAGCTTTCTTT. This sequence encodes CASSILGRPEAFF. The chain links TRBV19 to TRBJ1-1; D remains unclear. Germline CDR1 is LNHDA and CDR2 is SQIVND (reference sequence). The CDR3 loop spans 13 amino acids. Between the trimmed V and J ends, which lost 3 bases and 6 bases, there was a span of 11 bases.

This sequence joins TRBV9 and TRBJ2-7; TRBD2 aligns across 9 bases. This CDR3 has 14 residues. V was clipped by 3 bases and J by 4 bases; unmatched bases: 5. CDR1 and CDR2 from the germline V gene are SGDLS and YYNGEE. The CDR3 spells CASSDGSGRYEQYF. The CDR3 nucleotides read TGTGCCAGCAGCGATGGTAGCGGGAGATACGAGCAGTACTTC.

The J gene is TRBJ1-1, the V gene TRBV6-1; tentatively, D is TRBD1 (6 bases). The ends were cut back, 5 bases at V and 3 bases at J, with 10 bases in the middle. The CDR3 has 13 amino acids. Germline lookup yields CDR1 MNHNS and CDR2 SASEGT. This CDR3 reads CASSRGGYTEAFF. In nucleotides, the CDR3 is TGTGCCAGCAGTAGGGGGGGTTACACTGAAGCTTTCTTT.

The sample holds a few counts of this clone. The V and J genes are TRBV21-1 and TRBJ1-6. TRBV21-1 is classified as a pseudogene. The length of the CDR3 is 14 residues. The CDR3 is CASTEGLNLGLLHF. The CDR3 DNA reads as TGTGCCAGCACGGAGGGATTAAACCTCGGGCTCCTCCACTTT.

The chain carries TRBV9 and TRBJ2-1, with a weak D call TRBD2 (5 bases). CDR1 and CDR2 from the germline V gene are SGDLS and YYNGEE. The CDR3 is 12 amino acids. Deletions cut 6 bases from V and 5 bases from J, with 9 bases between. CDR3 in DNA: TGTGCCAGCAACGGACTCAACAATGAGCAGTTCTTC. Protein product: CASNGLNNEQFF. The full variable domain, rest sourced from reference TRBV9 and TRBJ2-1, is DSGVTQTPKHLITATGQRVTLRCSPRSGDLSVYWYQQSLDQGLQFLIQYYNGEERAKGNILERFSAQQFPDLHSELNLSSLELGDSALYFCASNGLNNEQFFGPGTRLTVL.

The rearrangement uses TRBV5-1 and TRBJ1-3; D is undetermined. The CDR3 consists of 14 residues. Germline V gene data show CDR1 as SGHRS and CDR2 as YFSETQ. Trimming shortened V by 4 bases and J by 3 bases, and 11 bases separated the two germline ends. Written as DNA, the CDR3 is TGCGCCAGCAGCCTACTCCCCGTTGGAAACACCATATATTTT. Protein sequence: CASSLLPVGNTIYF.

The chain recombines TRBV5-1 with TRBJ2-7, with 7 positions matching TRBD2. Germline V gene sequence: CDR1 SGHRS, CDR2 YFSETQ. J was trimmed by 4 bases and V by 0 bases; bases with no gene match: 10. The CDR3 sequence is 16 residues long. CDR3 in DNA: TGCGCCAGCAGCTTGGAAGCGGGACGGCAGGGTTACGAGCAGTACTTC. Translating it yields CASSLEAGRQGYEQYF.

This chain uses TRBV7-8 with TRBJ2-3, with 10 bases identical to TRBD1. Losses at the gene ends were 7 bases for V and 6 bases for J; bases not matched to a gene: 10. Germline V gene data show CDR1 as SGHVS and CDR2 as FQNEAQ. This CDR3 spans 15 amino acids. CDR3 amino acids: CASTAGGQGKDTQYF. CDR3 bases: TGTGCCAGCACCGCTGGGGGACAGGGGAAGGATACGCAGTATTTT.

V and J are TRBV6-5 and TRBJ2-3; 7 nucleotides align to TRBD2. CDR3 length: 15 residues. J gave up 2 bases and V 6 bases, and 8 bases lay outside the gene matches. Per germline, CDR1 MNHEY and CDR2 SVGAGI. CDR3 loop: CASRLTSYYTDTQYF. The DNA for the CDR3 is TGTGCCAGCAGGCTGACTAGCTATTACACAGATACGCAGTATTTT.

The V and J genes are TRBV5-5 and TRBJ1-3; D call uncertain. Between the trimmed V and J ends, which lost 0 bases and 4 bases, there was a span of 14 bases. This CDR3 is built from 16 residues. Germline-derived CDR1 and CDR2 are SGHKS and YYEKEE (reference sequence). CDR3 DNA: TGTGCCAGCAGCTTGGAGAGGCGAACCCTCGGAAACACCATATATTTT. Encoded protein: CASSLERRTLGNTIYF.

This clone was detected only once. The chain joins TRBV6-1 to TRBJ2-7; 7 bases match TRBD2. Germline CDR1 MNHNS, CDR2 SASEGT. The CDR3 is 12 residues long. V gave up 5 bases and J gave up 6 bases; unmatched junction bases: 4. The CDR3 DNA reads TGTGCCAGCAGTACCGCGGGAGTCGAGCAGTACTTC. Residues: CASSTAGVEQYF.

The V gene is TRBV6-6, the J gene TRBJ2-5; TRBD2 matches 8 bases. V lost 5 bases, J lost 5 bases, and 4 bases stayed unmatched. The CDR3 is 13 amino acids. Germline V gives CDR1 MNHNY, CDR2 SVGAGI (reference sequence). The CDR3 loop reads CASSTGGEETQYF. The CDR3 DNA follows: TGTGCCAGCAGTACCGGGGGGGAGGAGACCCAGTACTTC.

The rearrangement uses TRBV10-1 and TRBJ2-2, with 9 bases lining up with TRBD2. CDR1 is WNHNN, CDR2 SYGVQD, per germline (reference sequence). The length of the CDR3 is 15 residues. With V trimmed by 2 bases and J by 5 bases, 3 bases remained unmatched. The CDR3 region is CASSENSGGTGELFF. CDR3 sequence (DNA): TGCGCCAGCAGTGAGAACAGCGGGGGGACCGGGGAGCTGTTTTTT.